The 3 T cell receptor beta chains listed next were all sequenced from one sample in a study of cytomegalovirus exposure and HLA in healthy donors. The study ran its PCR with 60 Vbeta and 13 Jbeta primers. Using immunoSEQ multiplex PCR, the repertoire was profiled, and TCRdb retains in-frame clones only, with some absent. The table shows some 130,000 clones, with more than 70% occurring only once. Sequencing was performed on PBMCs. The receptors come from a man aged 35 to 55 in good health and CMV-seronegative.

This sequence joins TRBV11-3 and TRBJ1-4; perhaps TRBD1 as D (5 bases). Per germline, CDR1 SGHNT and CDR2 YENEEA. The CDR3 loop spans 16 amino acids. Trimming removed 3 bases at V and 0 bases at J, with 11 bases between. The CDR3 sequence is CASSLGTDATNEKLFF. The CDR3 DNA sequence: TGTGCCAGCAGCTTGGGGACTGACGCAACTAATGAAAAACTGTTTTTT.

V gene TRBV9 combines with J gene TRBJ1-4; no clear D gene. The ends were cut back, 3 bases at V and 3 bases at J, with 6 bases in the middle. The CDR3 sequence is 13 residues long. CDR1 and CDR2 (germline): SGDLS, YYNGEE. The CDR3 is CASSGGANEKLFF. CDR3 coding DNA: TGTGCCAGCAGCGGTGGAGCTAATGAAAAACTGTTTTTT.

The gene calls are TRBV7-3 and TRBJ2-2; no reliable D call. CDR3 length equals 12 residues. V gave up 3 bases and J gave up 7 bases, with 6 bases separating them. Germline V CDR1 and CDR2: SGHTA, FQGTGA. For the CDR3, the DNA is TGTGCCAGCAGCTTCCCCAACGGGGAGCTGTTTTTT. It specifies CASSFPNGELFF. Together with reference TRBV7-3 and TRBJ2-2, the CDR3 gives the full variable domain: GAGVSQTPSNKVTEKGKYVELRCDPISGHTALYWYRQSLGQGPEFLIYFQGTGAADDSGLPNDRFFAVRPEGSVSTLKIQRTERGDSAVYLCASSFPNGELFFGEGSRLTVL.